This T cell receptor (beta chain) was retrieved from a study of cytomegalovirus exposure and HLA in healthy donors. Overall study findings and caveats: Three CMV-associated chains proved CMV antigen-specific in vitro.

At sampling all donors were nominally healthy, likely with unrecorded immune exposures. Primers included in the PCR were 60 Vbeta and 13 Jbeta primers. Clones were sequenced by immunoSEQ multiplex PCR, and TCRdb holds only the in-frame ones, with some missing. The profile shows around 130,000 clones, around 78% of them singletons. V dropped 4 bases and J dropped 0 bases, with 14 bases sitting between them. Germline CDR1 reads SGDLS; CDR2 reads YYNGEE. CDR3 length: 15 residues. With respect to this clone: No antigen is known for it.

Source material: PBMCs. This chain links TRBV9 with TRBJ2-7; D may be TRBD2 (7 bases). This clonotype was obtained from a woman aged 40 to 49 in good health and CMV-seronegative. In DNA form, the CDR3 reads TGTGCCAGCAGCCGCACGGGGGGCAGCTCCTACGAGCAGTACTTC. Its protein product is CASSRTGGSSYEQYF. Together with reference TRBV9 and TRBJ2-7, the CDR3 gives the full variable domain: DSGVTQTPKHLITATGQRVTLRCSPRSGDLSVYWYQQSLDQGLQFLIQYYNGEERAKGNILERFSAQQFPDLHSELNLSSLELGDSALYFCASSRTGGSSYEQYFGPGTRLTVT.